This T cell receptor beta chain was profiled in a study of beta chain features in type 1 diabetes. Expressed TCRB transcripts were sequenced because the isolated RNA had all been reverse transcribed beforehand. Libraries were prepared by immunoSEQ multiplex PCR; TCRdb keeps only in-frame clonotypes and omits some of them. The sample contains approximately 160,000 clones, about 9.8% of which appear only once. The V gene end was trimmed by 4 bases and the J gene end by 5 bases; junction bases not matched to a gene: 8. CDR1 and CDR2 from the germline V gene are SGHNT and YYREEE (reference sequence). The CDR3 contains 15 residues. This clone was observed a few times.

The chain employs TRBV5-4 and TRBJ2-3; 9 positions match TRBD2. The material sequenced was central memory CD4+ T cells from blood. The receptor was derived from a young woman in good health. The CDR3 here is CASSQSGGLRDTQYF. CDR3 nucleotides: TGTGCCAGCAGCCAAAGCGGGGGGCTTAGAGATACGCAGTATTTT.